This TCR beta chain was identified in a study of blood T cell repertoires in COVID-19. Across the whole study: COVID-19 samples from acute and convalescent phases originated in the United States, Italy and Spain. Sources were T cells, B-cell-depleted T cells, or PBMCs; the material itself was cDNA or gDNA.

Per the authors' pipeline: Using reference gene primer amplification, nucleated cell counts were estimated. Libraries were prepared by immunoSEQ multiplex PCR; TCRdb keeps only in-frame clonotypes and omits some of them. That table is the source of V, J and clone size, and D and trimming were worked out from the DNA. The data show 200,000 to 250,000 clones, with approximately 81% seen just once and 15% to 20% held by the top ten. V lost 4 bases and J 5 bases, leaving 15 bases between the germline ends. CDR3 length equals 14 residues. The V call is TRBV5-3, the J call TRBJ1-1; D not resolved. TRBV5-3 qualifies as an ORF whose function is uncertain. The sequenced material came from peripheral blood. The source is a woman over 75 with active or convalescent COVID-19. Here the CDR3 DNA reads TGTGCCAGAAGCGACTCCGGGATAAGGACTGAAGCTTTCTTT. Amino acids: CARSDSGIRTEAFF.